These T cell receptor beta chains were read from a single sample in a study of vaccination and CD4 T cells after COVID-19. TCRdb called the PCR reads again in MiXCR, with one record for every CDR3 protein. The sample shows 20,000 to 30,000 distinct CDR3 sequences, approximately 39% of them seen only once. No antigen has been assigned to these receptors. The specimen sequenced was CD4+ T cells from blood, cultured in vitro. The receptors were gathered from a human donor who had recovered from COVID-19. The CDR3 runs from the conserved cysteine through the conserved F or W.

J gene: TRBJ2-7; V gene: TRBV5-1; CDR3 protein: CASSLVSRGEQYF
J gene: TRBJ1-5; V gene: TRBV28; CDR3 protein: CASSSSQPQHF
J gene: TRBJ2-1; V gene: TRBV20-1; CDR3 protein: CSAPPASGGPTGNEQFF
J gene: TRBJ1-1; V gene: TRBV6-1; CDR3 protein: CASSTTGGLTEAFF
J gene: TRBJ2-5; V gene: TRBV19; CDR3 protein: CASGTSGGQETQYF
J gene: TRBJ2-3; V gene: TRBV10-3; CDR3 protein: CAISEGTGGGGTQYF
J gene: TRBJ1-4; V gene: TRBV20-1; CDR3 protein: CSASPKAGTVNEKLFF
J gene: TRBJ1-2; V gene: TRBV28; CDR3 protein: CASSSGLGHYGYTF
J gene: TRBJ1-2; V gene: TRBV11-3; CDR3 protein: CASKSLFDGYTF
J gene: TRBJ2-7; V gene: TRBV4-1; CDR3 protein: CASSQVGSAYEQYF
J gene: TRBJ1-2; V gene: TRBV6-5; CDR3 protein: CASSSLGRSYGYTF
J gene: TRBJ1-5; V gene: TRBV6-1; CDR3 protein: CASSSGSQPQHF
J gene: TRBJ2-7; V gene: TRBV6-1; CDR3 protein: CASSLTGELYEQYF
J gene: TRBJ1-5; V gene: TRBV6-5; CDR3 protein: CASSSTSPNQPQHF
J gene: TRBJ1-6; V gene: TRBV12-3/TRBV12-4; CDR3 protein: CASSPDRGSYNSPLHF
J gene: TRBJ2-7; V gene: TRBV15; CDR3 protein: CATSRGLGLTLSEQYF